The 19 T cell receptor beta chains in this list originate from one sample, sequenced in a study of cytomegalovirus exposure and HLA in healthy donors. It was with 60 Vbeta and 13 Jbeta primers that the PCR ran. Clones were sequenced by immunoSEQ multiplex PCR, and TCRdb holds only the in-frame ones, with some missing. The table has about 150,000 clones, 82% seen once. The sequenced sample was PBMCs. The origin of the receptors is a woman aged 45-59 years in good health and CMV-seropositive.

The chain links TRBV29-1 to TRBJ1-1, with D unresolved. V gave up 8 bases and J gave up 6 bases, with 22 bases separating them. The CDR3 has 14 residues. The germline CDR1 and CDR2 sequences are SQVTM and ANQGSEA. As DNA, the CDR3 is TGCAGCACACGAGCCGGGTCTGGAGTCGCTGAAGCTTTCTTT. Its protein is CSTRAGSGVAEAFF.

This clone was seen a single time. V gene TRBV11-2 combines with J gene TRBJ1-1; D unresolved. V lost 4 bases to trimming and J lost 8 bases, with 8 bases between them. The CDR3 length is 11 residues. Germline V gene data show CDR1 as SGHAT and CDR2 as FQNNGV. CDR3 nucleotide sequence: TGTGCCAGCAGCTATGGACTGGAAGCTTTCTTT. This gives the protein CASSYGLEAFF.

The chain couples TRBV2 to TRBJ2-3, with D possibly being TRBD2 (6 bases). The CDR3 has 15 amino acids. The V end lost 6 bases, the J end lost 2 bases, and 15 bases lay between the germline ends. Per the germline V gene, CDR1 is SNHLY and CDR2 is FYNNEI. The CDR3 DNA follows: TGTGCCAGCAGCTTCGGGGGAGATACCACAGATACGCAGTATTTT. Translated: CASSFGGDTTDTQYF.

This clone was counted a few times. The chain is built from TRBV6-6 and TRBJ1-1; D not resolved. Deletions cut 2 bases from V and 8 bases from J, with 9 bases between. The CDR3 extends over 12 amino acids. CDR1 MNHNY and CDR2 SVGAGI come from the germline V gene (reference sequence). The CDR3 loop reads CASSYELLEAFF. DNA for the CDR3: TGTGCCAGCAGTTACGAACTCCTAGAAGCTTTCTTT.

CDR3 bases: TGTGCCAGCAGCCAAGGAGCGGACAGGGGAGTAAATGAAAAACTGTTTTTT. As protein: CASSQGADRGVNEKLFF. This chain links TRBV4-2 with TRBJ1-4, with TRBD1 matching 9 bases. CDR3 length equals 17 residues. V lost 1 base to trimming and J lost 5 bases; unmatched junction nucleotides: 8. Germline lookup yields CDR1 LGHNA and CDR2 YNFKEQ.

V and J are TRBV30 and TRBJ2-7, with D possibly matching TRBD1 (8 bases). Germline CDR1 and CDR2: GTSNPN and SVGIG (reference sequence). This CDR3 has 15 residues. The V and J ends lost 1 base and 3 bases respectively, with 16 bases between them. This chain's CDR3 is CAWSDDRGLNYEQYF. The DNA for the CDR3 is TGTGCCTGGAGTGATGACAGGGGACTAAACTACGAGCAGTACTTC.

This chain links TRBV5-8 with TRBJ2-1; TRBD2 aligns across 7 bases. V gave up 6 bases and J gave up 0 bases; unmatched junction bases: 9. The CDR3 has 16 residues. The germline V gene encodes CDR1 SGHTS and CDR2 YDEGEE. The CDR3 DNA follows: TGTGCCAGCAACCTGGGAGGGATAAGCTCCTACAATGAGCAGTTCTTC. It specifies CASNLGGISSYNEQFF.

This clone appeared once. This chain uses TRBV27 with TRBJ2-7, with 8 bases fitting TRBD2. The CDR3 covers 15 residues. V lost 5 bases, J lost 7 bases, and 13 bases stayed unmatched. The V gene's germline CDR1 is MNHEY and CDR2 SMNVEV (reference sequence). The CDR3 region is CASSHTSGAPQEQYF. The CDR3 nucleotides are TGTGCCAGCAGTCACACTAGCGGCGCTCCCCAGGAGCAGTACTTC.

The gene calls are TRBV18 and TRBJ2-7; D gene ambiguous. The V end was cut by 0 bases, the J end by 5 bases, with 8 bases between. This CDR3 is 13 amino acids long. Germline V CDR1 and CDR2: KGHSH, LQKENI. The CDR3 DNA sequence: TGTGCCAGCTCACCACCGCTACGGGACGAGCAGTACTTC. It translates to CASSPPLRDEQYF.

This sequence joins TRBV6-1 and TRBJ1-5, with 8 bases fitting TRBD1. Unmatched junction bases numbered 5, after V lost 3 bases and J lost 7 bases. Germline CDR1 and CDR2: MNHNS and SASEGT. The CDR3 spans 14 residues. Here the CDR3 reads CASSEDRVHQPQHF. The CDR3 DNA follows: TGTGCCAGCAGTGAGGACAGGGTTCACCAGCCCCAGCATTTT.

The sample holds a few counts of this clone. The chain couples TRBV5-1 to TRBJ2-2; TRBD1 is a possible D gene (6 bases). CDR1 SGHRS and CDR2 YFSETQ come from the germline V gene. The CDR3 is 15 amino acids. With 7 bases removed from V and 0 bases from J, the gap between germline ends came to 13 bases. The CDR3 DNA follows: TGCGCCAGCTCATTGGGGACAACGAACACCGGGGAGCTGTTTTTT. Protein product: CASSLGTTNTGELFF. Drawing the rest from reference TRBV5-1 and TRBJ2-2, the complete variable domain is KAGVTQTPRYLIKTRGQQVTLSCSPISGHRSVSWYQQTPGQGLQFLFEYFSETQRNKGNFPGRFSGRQFSNSRSEMNVSTLELGDSALYLCASSLGTTNTGELFFGEGSRLTVL.

The chain recombines TRBV10-3 with TRBJ2-1, with 8 positions matching TRBD2. This CDR3 is built from 16 residues. The ends lost 4 bases at V and 8 bases at J; junction bases unmatched: 13. The V gene's germline CDR1 is ENHRY and CDR2 SYGVKD. CDR3 sequence (DNA): TGTGCCATCAGTGTTTTACCCGGGGGGGCATCGGATGAGCAGTTCTTC. It encodes CAISVLPGGASDEQFF.

V and J are TRBV5-1 and TRBJ1-2, with 8 bases matching TRBD1. With 4 bases clipped from V and 7 bases from J, the junction kept 6 bases outside the gene matches. This CDR3 is built from 13 residues. Germline V gene sequence: CDR1 SGHRS, CDR2 YFSETQ. The CDR3 reads CASSERTGSGYTF. The CDR3 region has the DNA TGCGCCAGCAGCGAGCGGACAGGGTCTGGCTACACCTTC.

The gene calls are TRBV6-4 and TRBJ1-2, with TRBD1 as a possible D gene (6 bases). With 4 bases removed from V and 0 bases from J, the gap between germline ends came to 15 bases. The CDR3 contains 16 residues. The V gene's germline CDR1 is MRHNA and CDR2 SNTAGT. CDR3 nucleotide sequence: TGTGCCAGCAGTGCCCAAGACAGGCAAGCTAACTATGGCTACACCTTC. Its protein product is CASSAQDRQANYGYTF.

This clone turned up a few times. V gene TRBV6-1 combines with J gene TRBJ1-2, with D maybe TRBD1 (5 bases). The germline CDR1 and CDR2 sequences are MNHNS and SASEGT. This CDR3 comprises 12 residues. The germline V and J ends were trimmed by 11 bases and 3 bases, with 13 bases remaining between them. DNA of the CDR3: TGTGCCTCCCGGGAGGGGCACTATGGCTACACCTTC. Translation: CASREGHYGYTF.

This chain connects TRBV5-1 to TRBJ2-4; 14 nucleotides align to TRBD2. CDR1 and CDR2 (germline): SGHRS, YFSETQ. The CDR3 covers 15 residues. V was pared by 3 bases and J by 6 bases, with 2 bases of the junction left unmatched. In DNA form, the CDR3 reads TGCGCCAGCAGCTCGACTAGCGGGGGGGGAAACATTCAGTACTTC. Translated, it gives CASSSTSGGGNIQYF.

The rearrangement uses TRBV20-1 and TRBJ2-3; D is ambiguous. The germline CDR1 and CDR2 sequences are DFQATT and SNEGSKA (reference sequence). V was shortened by 0 bases and J by 9 bases, with 7 bases between the two germline ends. The CDR3 consists of 11 residues. The CDR3 is CSARDLATQYF. CDR3 sequence (DNA): TGCAGTGCTAGAGATTTGGCAACGCAGTATTTT.

The chain recombines TRBV19 with TRBJ1-5, with 8 bases fitting TRBD1. V gave up 2 bases and J gave up 6 bases; unmatched junction bases: 6. The CDR3 length is 15 residues. Germline V gives CDR1 LNHDA, CDR2 SQIVND (reference sequence). CDR3 sequence (DNA): TGTGCCAGTAGTATAAAGCCGACAGGGGCTCAGCCCCAGCATTTT. Protein: CASSIKPTGAQPQHF.

The CDR3 protein is CASSLMDSPYEQYF. CDR3 nucleotide sequence: TGTGCCAGCAGCTTAATGGACAGCCCCTACGAGCAGTACTTC. The rearrangement uses TRBV7-6 and TRBJ2-7; perhaps TRBD1 as D (6 bases). Germline CDR1 SGHVS, CDR2 FNYEAQ. V lost 2 bases to trimming and J lost 2 bases, with 10 bases between them. This CDR3 spans 14 amino acids.